Following are 30 T cell receptor beta chains from one sample sequenced in a study of T cell responses to AZD1222 COVID-19 vaccine. Here immunoSEQ multiplex PCR was the method, and the copy in TCRdb shows in-frame clones only, minus some. The data contain 120,000 or so clones, about nine tenths of them singletons. Sequenced here: peripheral blood, sampled on day 0 of MenACWY control vaccination. The receptor set was obtained from an adult in good health.

The chain links TRBV7-9 to TRBJ2-7; the D is unclear. Trimming shortened V by 5 bases and J by 9 bases, and 26 bases separated the two germline ends. Per germline, CDR1 SEHNR and CDR2 FQNEAQ (reference sequence). The CDR3 sequence is 16 residues long. The CDR3 DNA reads TGTGCCAGCAGCCCAAGGCCCGACTTGAATACCGGTGGGCAGTACTTC. Encoded protein: CASSPRPDLNTGGQYF.

J is TRBJ1-4 and V is TRBV28, with TRBD1 as a possible D gene (5 bases). The V end lost 2 bases, the J end lost 8 bases, and 12 bases lay between the germline ends. Germline CDR1 is MDHEN and CDR2 is SYDVKM. This CDR3 spans 14 amino acids. CDR3 amino acids: CASSLEGDREKLFF. In nucleotides, the CDR3 is TGTGCCAGCAGTTTAGAGGGAGACAGAGAAAAACTGTTTTTT. The whole variable domain, remainder taken from reference TRBV28 and TRBJ1-4, is DVKVTQSSRYLVKRTGEKVFLECVQDMDHENMFWYRQDPGLGLRLIYFSYDVKMKEKGDIPEGYSVSREKKERFSLILESASTNQTSMYLCASSLEGDREKLFFGSGTQLSVL.

This rearrangement joins TRBV6-2 or TRBV6-3 to TRBJ2-1, with 15 positions matching TRBD2. This CDR3 contains 19 residues. Germline loops: CDR1 MNHEY, CDR2 SVGEGT. With V trimmed by 2 bases and J by 3 bases, 8 bases remained unmatched. The CDR3 nucleotides read TGTGCCAGCAGTTACCCGCCGGGACTAGCGGGAGGTTACTACAATGAGCAGTTCTTC. This codes for CASSYPPGLAGGYYNEQFF.

J is TRBJ2-5 and V is TRBV19; D not resolved. Trimming removed 5 bases from V and 5 bases from J, with 9 bases in between. The CDR3 is 12 residues long. The V gene's germline CDR1 is LNHDA and CDR2 SQIVND (reference sequence). The CDR3 nucleotides read TGTGCCAGTAGTTTTCTGGGGGAGACCCAGTACTTC. The encoded protein is CASSFLGETQYF.

The chain uses TRBV19 and TRBJ1-5; no definite D call. Trimming took off 3 bases at V and 0 bases at J, with 9 bases between the two ends. This CDR3 region has 15 residues. Germline values: CDR1 LNHDA, CDR2 SQIVND (reference sequence). CDR3 protein: CASSISDYSNQPQHF. CDR3 nucleotides: TGTGCCAGTAGTATCTCAGATTATAGCAATCAGCCCCAGCATTTT.

The chain employs TRBV6-5 and TRBJ1-5; D ambiguous. Per the germline V gene, CDR1 is MNHEY and CDR2 is SVGAGI. Trimming left V 6 bases short and J 4 bases short, with 13 bases between. The length of the CDR3 is 14 residues. This CDR3 reads CASSSNGWNQPQHF. The CDR3, as DNA: TGTGCCAGCAGCTCTAACGGGTGGAATCAGCCCCAGCATTTT.

J is TRBJ2-1 and V is TRBV28; D uncertain. V lost 7 bases to trimming and J lost 2 bases, with 6 bases between them. The germline V gene encodes CDR1 MDHEN and CDR2 SYDVKM. The CDR3 has 12 residues. The CDR3 nucleotides read TGTGCCAGCACCTCTACCTACAATGAGCAGTTCTTC. Translation gives CASTSTYNEQFF.

The chain joins TRBV6-5 to TRBJ1-2, with D hard to call. CDR3 size: 14 residues. Germline loops: CDR1 MNHEY, CDR2 SVGAGI. Trimming shortened V by 10 bases and J by 5 bases, and 20 bases separated the two germline ends. For the CDR3, the DNA is TGTGCCACCCTCGCCGGGCGGGGAGGGTATGGCTACACCTTC. As protein: CATLAGRGGYGYTF.

CDR3 sequence: CASRHSGTGDGYTF. CDR3 nucleotide sequence: TGTGCCAGCAGACACAGCGGGACAGGGGATGGCTACACCTTC. The chain employs TRBV9 and TRBJ1-2; 10 bases match TRBD1. The trim removed 5 bases at V and 6 bases at J, leaving 7 bases unmatched. CDR1 is SGDLS and CDR2 is YYNGEE in the germline V gene. This CDR3 comprises 14 residues.

This chain connects TRBV28 to TRBJ1-2; TRBD1 is a possible D gene (6 bases). The CDR3 length is 15 residues. V gave up 5 bases and J gave up 1 base, with 14 bases separating them. Germline-derived CDR1 and CDR2 are MDHEN and SYDVKM. This chain's CDR3 is CASSQGGELNYGYTF. In nucleotides, the CDR3 is TGTGCCAGCAGTCAAGGGGGGGAGCTTAACTATGGCTACACCTTC.

This clone came up once. The chain's CDR3 is CASSLIAGEKLFF. The CDR3 coding sequence is TGTGCCAGCAGCTTAATAGCGGGCGAAAAACTGTTTTTT. The chain carries TRBV11-2 and TRBJ1-4; D is ambiguous. CDR3 length: 13 amino acids. The germline V gene encodes CDR1 SGHAT and CDR2 FQNNGV. V lost 2 bases and J lost 8, with 9 bases in between.

The chain links TRBV12-3 or TRBV12-4 to TRBJ1-2; D gene uncertain. The ends were cut back, 1 base at V and 7 bases at J, with 10 bases in the middle. The CDR3 is 13 residues long. In nucleotides, the CDR3 is TGTGCCAGCAGTTTAGTCAGGCTCAGTGGCTACACCTTC. Translated, it gives CASSLVRLSGYTF.

The chain recombines TRBV4-2 with TRBJ1-2, with D unresolved. Germline CDR1 LGHNA, CDR2 YNFKEQ. This CDR3 is 12 amino acids long. V gave up 3 bases and J gave up 8 bases, with 10 bases separating them. The CDR3 DNA follows: TGTGCCAGCAGCCACCCCCTGGGGGGCTACACCTTC. It translates to CASSHPLGGYTF.

This clone was recorded only once. The chain employs TRBV7-9 and TRBJ2-1; the match to TRBD2 covers 8 bases. The J segment lost 5 bases and the V segment lost 3 bases, leaving 9 bases of the junction unmatched. From germline, CDR1 is SEHNR and CDR2 FQNEAQ (reference sequence). This CDR3 has 16 residues. CDR3 nucleotides: TGTGCCAGCAGCTTTCAGCGGGGGCCCGGGCACAATGAGCAGTTCTTC. It yields the protein CASSFQRGPGHNEQFF.

V usage is TRBV3-1 (or the pseudogene TRBV3-2) and J usage is TRBJ2-6; 9 positions agree with TRBD1. The CDR3 is 19 amino acids. V lost 3 bases, J lost 0 bases, and 9 bases stayed unmatched. Per germline, CDR1 LGHDT and CDR2 YNNKEL (reference sequence). CDR3 protein: CASSHPPGQGRSGANVLTF. The CDR3 DNA sequence: TGTGCCAGCAGCCATCCCCCGGGACAGGGACGCTCTGGGGCCAACGTCCTGACTTTC.

The chain joins TRBV5-4 to TRBJ2-5, with a weak D call TRBD1 (5 bases). This CDR3 spans 14 amino acids. The V gene lost 6 bases and the J gene lost 0 bases, with 12 bases spanning the gap. The germline CDR1 and CDR2 sequences are SGHNT and YYREEE (reference sequence). CDR3 amino acids: CASTRDRDQETQYF. The DNA for the CDR3 is TGTGCCAGCACCCGAGACAGAGACCAAGAGACCCAGTACTTC.

In DNA, the CDR3 is TGTGCCAGCAGCCCGGGACTAGTTGGCAATGAGCAGTTCTTC. Its translation: CASSPGLVGNEQFF. The chain has TRBV11-3 and TRBJ2-1; 8 bases are a match to TRBD2. There are 14 residues in the CDR3. Germline V gene lookup returns CDR1 SGHNT and CDR2 YENEEA. The V gene end was trimmed by 5 bases and the J gene end by 6 bases; junction bases not matched to a gene: 6.

V and J are TRBV7-2 and TRBJ2-7; TRBD2 agrees at 7 bases. With V trimmed by 2 bases and J by 4 bases, 8 bases remained unmatched. This CDR3 region has 15 residues. The germline gives CDR1 SGHTA, CDR2 FQGNSA. The CDR3, as DNA: TGTGCCAGCAGCTTACAGCCAGCGGGGAAGTACGAGCAGTACTTC. Its translation is CASSLQPAGKYEQYF.

This rearrangement joins TRBV9 to TRBJ2-2; 12 nucleotides match TRBD2. In germline, CDR1 is SGDLS, CDR2 YYNGEE. This CDR3 is 14 amino acids long. J gave up 4 bases and V 5 bases, and 0 bases lay outside the gene matches. The CDR3 bases are TGTGCCAGCAGGACTAGCGGGAGCACCGGGGAGCTGTTTTTT. Protein product: CASRTSGSTGELFF.

The chain couples TRBV6-5 to TRBJ2-2; 7 bases agree with TRBD2. Germline loops: CDR1 MNHEY, CDR2 SVGAGI. The CDR3 loop spans 14 amino acids. The junction had 4 bases not matched to a gene; V was cut back by 6 bases and J by 3 bases. CDR3: CASSRRGDTGELFF. The CDR3 nucleotides read TGTGCCAGCAGCCGACGGGGGGACACCGGGGAGCTGTTTTTT.

This rearrangement joins TRBV28 to TRBJ1-2; TRBD1 agrees at 7 bases. V was clipped by 6 bases and J by 7 bases; unmatched bases: 11. This CDR3 has 14 residues. Germline-derived CDR1 and CDR2 are MDHEN and SYDVKM. CDR3 DNA: TGTGCCAGCAGGCCCGGGACAGACTCCGGTGGCTACACCTTC. It encodes CASRPGTDSGGYTF.

The rearrangement joins TRBV30 to TRBJ1-6; weak D call: TRBD1 (6 bases). V was clipped by 3 bases and J by 9 bases, with 9 bases between them. The V gene's germline CDR1 is GTSNPN and CDR2 SVGIG (reference sequence). This CDR3 is built from 12 residues. The CDR3 DNA reads as TGTGCCTGGAGATCGGGGGCTTCACCCCTCCACTTT. Protein: CAWRSGASPLHF.

The genes are TRBV27 and TRBJ1-5; tentatively, D is TRBD1 (5 bases). Looked up from germline, CDR1 is MNHEY and CDR2 is SMNVEV (reference sequence). Trimming pared 8 bases from V and 0 bases from J, leaving 29 bases between. The CDR3 extends over 20 amino acids. The chain's CDR3 is CASHKRPPGPGAGSNQPQHF. In nucleotides, the CDR3 is TGTGCCAGCCATAAACGACCACCGGGACCGGGAGCCGGTAGCAATCAGCCCCAGCATTTT.

The V call is TRBV30, the J call TRBJ2-1; D gene ambiguous. V was shortened by 1 base and J by 0 bases, with 10 bases between the two germline ends. In germline, CDR1 is GTSNPN, CDR2 SVGIG (reference sequence). The CDR3 has 15 amino acids. The CDR3 DNA reads as TGTGCCTGGAGTGCGGGTGGAAGCTCCTACAATGAGCAGTTCTTC. Amino acids: CAWSAGGSSYNEQFF. The full variable domain, with the rest looked up from reference TRBV30 and TRBJ2-1, is SQTIHQWPATLVQPVGSPLSLECTVEGTSNPNLYWYRQAAGRGLQLLFYSVGIGQISSEVPQNLSASRPQDRQFILSSKKLLLSDSGFYLCAWSAGGSSYNEQFFGPGTRLTVL.

The rearrangement joins TRBV28 to TRBJ2-7; TRBD1 aligns across 9 bases. This CDR3 has 16 residues. Germline V gives CDR1 MDHEN, CDR2 SYDVKM. The V and J ends lost 6 bases and 3 bases, in that order; junction bases with no gene match: 12. The CDR3 DNA reads as TGTGCCAGCAGCTTAGAGGCGGGACAGGGCCACTACGAGCAGTACTTC. Residues: CASSLEAGQGHYEQYF.

The table lists this clone with a count of one. This CDR3 reads CASSLAGSAVKEQYF. Written as DNA, the CDR3 is TGTGCCAGCAGCTTAGCGGGTAGCGCGGTTAAGGAGCAGTACTTC. This chain connects TRBV7-6 to TRBJ2-7; D may be TRBD2 (5 bases). Trimming removed 0 bases from V and 7 bases from J, with 16 bases in between. The germline V gene encodes CDR1 SGHVS and CDR2 FNYEAQ. This CDR3 comprises 15 residues.

This sequence joins TRBV19 and TRBJ2-7, with D possibly being TRBD1 (7 bases). This CDR3 is built from 13 residues. The germline V and J ends were trimmed by 8 bases and 6 bases, with 17 bases remaining between them. Germline V gene data show CDR1 as LNHDA and CDR2 as SQIVND (reference sequence). CDR3 nucleotide sequence: TGTGCCAGTGGGGCAGGGGGGACGTTCGAGCAGTACTTC. Translating gives CASGAGGTFEQYF.

The table lists this clone with a count of one. This chain joins TRBV6-5 and TRBJ2-3; a weak D match, TRBD2 (7 bases). The germline V gene encodes CDR1 MNHEY and CDR2 SVGAGI. The CDR3 has 14 amino acids. V was clipped by 6 bases and J by 6 bases, with 16 bases between them. For the CDR3, the DNA is TGTGCCAGCAGAGACGGGGGGCAGGGGGATACGCAGTATTTT. It translates to CASRDGGQGDTQYF.

The genes are TRBV29-1 and TRBJ1-1; D might be TRBD1 (5 bases). The CDR3 is 12 amino acids. Germline V gene sequence: CDR1 SQVTM, CDR2 ANQGSEA. V shed 3 bases and J shed 0 bases, with 5 bases lying between them. The CDR3 bases are TGCAGCGTTGACAGGGTGAACACTGAAGCTTTCTTT. Translation: CSVDRVNTEAFF.

The chain combines TRBV5-6 with TRBJ2-3; the D gene is possibly TRBD1 (6 bases). CDR3 length: 15 amino acids. Germline V gives CDR1 SGHDT, CDR2 YYEEEE. The V gene lost 1 base and the J gene lost 2 bases, with 11 bases spanning the gap. The CDR3: CASSLLDRNTDTQYF. The DNA of the CDR3 is TGTGCCAGCAGCTTGTTAGACAGGAACACAGATACGCAGTATTTT.